The source of this T cell receptor beta chain is a study of breast tumors, draining lymph nodes, adjacent tissues. Points from the study as a whole: The lymph node origin of tumor T cells was framed as consistent with a hypothesis, not demonstrated. Luminal-like breast cancer showed significantly higher tumor–nontumor repertoire similarity than basal-like. Compared with lymph nodes, tumors were less diverse; compared with nontumor tissue, more.

Note on this clonotype: Antigen specificity is unknown.

TCRdb analysed the multiplex PCR reads with MiXCR anew, one entry per CDR3 protein. Of around 43,000 distinct CDR3 sequences in the sample, roughly 23% were seen once. CDR1 and CDR2 (germline): MGHRA, YSYEKL. The CDR3 covers 18 residues. V was clipped by 1 base and J by 5 bases, with 23 bases between them. Sequencing used breast tumor tissue. This chain links TRBV4-1 with TRBJ2-5; D may be TRBD2 (6 bases). The receptor was derived from a female donor with breast cancer. Some clones in this sample may be carry-over from other donors' samples. CDR3 DNA: TGCGCCAGCAGCCAAGTGATAACCGGGACTCCGGAGGACGAGACCCAGTACTTC. Amino acid sequence: CASSQVITGTPEDETQYF.